The 7 T cell receptor beta chains presented below share a single source sample, sequenced in a study of shared clonotypes between healthy human individuals. Clones were read by immunoSEQ multiplex PCR, and TCRdb kept only the in-frame ones, dropping some. The sample lists a few million clones; about 92% were seen once. Sequencing was done on a sample of naive CD4+ T cells sorted from blood. As for subset: CD45RA+ positively selected. The receptors shown here come from a man aged 18 to 29 in good health.

The V gene is TRBV30, the J gene TRBJ2-6, with 7 bases matching TRBD2. Germline trimming cut 3 bases from V and 0 bases from J; bases unmatched to any gene: 5. CDR1 GTSNPN and CDR2 SVGIG come from the germline V gene (reference sequence). The CDR3 contains 16 residues. This chain's CDR3 is CAWSGGGTSGANVLTF. For the CDR3, the DNA is TGTGCCTGGAGCGGCGGGGGAACCTCTGGGGCCAACGTCCTGACTTTC.

The rearrangement uses TRBV7-9 and TRBJ2-2; D perhaps matches TRBD1 (6 bases). The V and J ends lost 1 base and 5 bases respectively, with 11 bases between them. The germline CDR1 and CDR2 sequences are SEHNR and FQNEAQ (reference sequence). There are 15 residues in the CDR3. For the CDR3, the DNA is TGTGCCAGCAGCTTAGTCAGGGGCCGTACCGGGGAGCTGTTTTTT. It is translated as CASSLVRGRTGELFF.

This chain connects TRBV10-1 to TRBJ1-1; D is unclear. This CDR3 contains 16 residues. CDR1 is WNHNN and CDR2 is SYGVQD in the germline V gene (reference sequence). V lost 0 bases and J lost 0, with 11 bases in between. CDR3 residues: CASSESNTNMNTEAFF. The CDR3 DNA follows: TGCGCCAGCAGTGAGTCAAACACAAACATGAACACTGAAGCTTTCTTT.

The V and J genes are TRBV28 and TRBJ1-5, with TRBD1 as a possible D gene (5 bases). Between the trimmed V and J ends, which lost 5 bases and 7 bases, there was a span of 18 bases. CDR3 length equals 15 residues. Germline CDR1 and CDR2: MDHEN and SYDVKM. The CDR3 sequence: CASSPSGRVDQPQHF. The CDR3 DNA is TGTGCCAGCAGTCCCTCCGGCAGGGTAGACCAGCCCCAGCATTTT. Supplemented by reference TRBV28 and TRBJ1-5, the full variable domain reads DVKVTQSSRYLVKRTGEKVFLECVQDMDHENMFWYRQDPGLGLRLIYFSYDVKMKEKGDIPEGYSVSREKKERFSLILESASTNQTSMYLCASSPSGRVDQPQHFGDGTRLSIL.

This chain joins TRBV29-1 and TRBJ2-3, with 8 bases identical to TRBD1. The CDR3 length is 14 residues. Germline V lookup: CDR1 SQVTM, CDR2 ANQGSEA. J gave up 2 bases and V 5 bases, and 6 bases lay outside the gene matches. CDR3: CSVPEDRDTDTQYF. The DNA for the CDR3 is TGCAGCGTTCCCGAGGACAGGGACACAGATACGCAGTATTTT.

The genes are TRBV5-1 and TRBJ1-6; 9 bases match TRBD1. The CDR3 runs to 14 residues. Germline CDR1 and CDR2: SGHRS and YFSETQ. J was trimmed by 8 bases and V by 5 bases; bases with no gene match: 5. The CDR3 here is CASSQQGADSPLHF. The CDR3 coding sequence is TGCGCCAGCAGTCAACAGGGGGCTGATTCACCCCTCCACTTT.

V and J are TRBV30 and TRBJ2-7, with 11 bases lining up with TRBD2. CDR1 GTSNPN and CDR2 SVGIG come from the germline V gene (reference sequence). The CDR3 loop spans 14 amino acids. V dropped 5 bases and J dropped 4; count of bases not matched to a gene: 7. The CDR3 loop is CAWAPGTSGYEQYF. DNA of the CDR3: TGTGCCTGGGCCCCCGGGACTAGCGGTTACGAGCAGTACTTC.